This TCR beta chain was profiled in a study of control samples from healthy donors and cancer patients. The length of the CDR3 is 13 residues. The germline CDR1 and CDR2 sequences are SEHNR and FQNEAQ (reference sequence). V was shortened by 6 bases and J by 2 bases, with 10 bases between the two germline ends. Data came from immunoSEQ multiplex PCR; TCRdb stores just in-frame clones and leaves some out. This sample carries about 120,000 clones, 89% of them seen once, and the ten largest clones take about 40%. The rearrangement links TRBV7-9 to TRBJ2-5, with D possibly matching TRBD1 (7 bases). The TCR was taken from a man between 50 and 59 years old in good health. Sequencing used blood. This CDR3 reads CASREGQQETQYF. The CDR3, as DNA: TGTGCCAGCAGGGAGGGACAGCAAGAGACCCAGTACTTC.